What follows describes a single T cell receptor (beta chain). This entry is derived from a study of OX40 agonist ivuxolimab in advanced cancers. Study-level information: Partial response was recorded in three patients: one hepatocellular carcinoma and two cutaneous melanoma cases.

Generated by immunoSEQ multiplex PCR, the TCRdb table keeps only in-frame clones and is missing some. The sample consists of roughly 71,000 clones, roughly 84% of them appearing once. The CDR3 totals 12 residues. Germline V gives CDR1 GTSNPN, CDR2 SVGIG (reference sequence). V was pared by 0 bases and J by 6 bases, with 6 bases between. The material sequenced was CD4+ or CD8+ T cells sorted from blood, taken in a trial of the OX40 agonist ivuxolimab. The origin of this receptor is an adult with an advanced solid tumor such as melanoma, head and neck, liver or kidney cancer. This chain links TRBV30 with TRBJ1-5; D perhaps matches TRBD1 (6 bases). CDR3: CAWSVGGQPQHF. The CDR3 DNA is TGTGCCTGGAGTGTAGGGGGTCAGCCCCAGCATTTT. The variable domain in full, completed from reference TRBV30 and TRBJ1-5, reads SQTIHQWPATLVQPVGSPLSLECTVEGTSNPNLYWYRQAAGRGLQLLFYSVGIGQISSEVPQNLSASRPQDRQFILSSKKLLLSDSGFYLCAWSVGGQPQHFGDGTRLSIL.